What follows are 5 T cell receptor beta chains derived from one specimen sequenced in a study of cytotoxic CD8 clonotypes in ibrutinib-treated CLL. The protocol was immunoSEQ multiplex PCR, while the TCRdb copy is restricted to in-frame clones and leaves out a portion. The sample shows over 65,000 clones, approximately 70% of them seen only once. The sample here was PBMCs, taken after 12 months of ibrutinib treatment. The receptors here all came from a human donor with chronic lymphocytic leukemia.

The genes are TRBV5-4 and TRBJ2-7; unclear D gene. Germline loops: CDR1 SGHNT, CDR2 YYREEE (reference sequence). Trimming stripped 0 bases from V and 2 bases from J, with 12 bases between. There are 15 residues in the CDR3. The DNA of the CDR3 is TGTGCCAGCAGCTTGGTAGGCAGAAACGCCTACGAGCAGTACTTC. Its translation: CASSLVGRNAYEQYF.

V usage is TRBV29-1 and J usage is TRBJ2-3; 12 bases align to TRBD2. Trimming took 4 bases from V and 4 from J; bases not matched to a gene: 6. The CDR3 loop spans 15 amino acids. Germline assignment: CDR1 SQVTM and CDR2 ANQGSEA. Here the CDR3 reads CSVAPSGGAADTQYF. The CDR3 nucleotides read TGCAGCGTTGCTCCTAGCGGGGGGGCCGCAGATACGCAGTATTTT.

The J gene is TRBJ1-4, the V gene TRBV2; TRBD1 might be the D (5 bases). V dropped 7 bases and J dropped 0 bases, with 9 bases sitting between them. CDR1 and CDR2 (germline): SNHLY, FYNNEI. The CDR3 loop spans 14 amino acids. CDR3 nucleotides: TGTGCCAGCAAACAGGTTGCAACTAATGAAAAACTGTTTTTT. It encodes CASKQVATNEKLFF.

This chain connects TRBV18 to TRBJ2-1; 13 bases match TRBD2. With V trimmed by 5 bases and J by 7 bases, 14 bases remained unmatched. Germline V gene sequence: CDR1 KGHSH, CDR2 LQKENI. The CDR3 covers 18 residues. This chain's CDR3 is CASSARTSGSHLWNEQFF. DNA of the CDR3: TGTGCCAGCTCAGCGCGGACTAGCGGGAGCCACCTGTGGAATGAGCAGTTCTTC.

This chain connects TRBV5-1 to TRBJ2-6, with D unresolved. CDR1 is SGHRS and CDR2 is YFSETQ in the germline V gene. This CDR3 has 19 residues. V shed 0 bases and J shed 0 bases, with 16 bases lying between them. In DNA, the CDR3 is TGCGCCAGCAGCTTGGCCCTCGAACTTATGAGCTCTGGGGCCAACGTCCTGACTTTC. It codes for CASSLALELMSSGANVLTF. Full variable domain (remainder filled in from reference TRBV5-1 and TRBJ2-6): KAGVTQTPRYLIKTRGQQVTLSCSPISGHRSVSWYQQTPGQGLQFLFEYFSETQRNKGNFPGRFSGRQFSNSRSEMNVSTLELGDSALYLCASSLALELMSSGANVLTFGAGSRLTVL.